The 4 T cell receptor beta chains below all came from one sample that was sequenced in a study of blood T cells in healthy people across ages. A second PCR, run for roughly 7 to 11 cycles, used a sample-barcoded 5' primer plus a J-beta primer mix. TCRdb reprocessed the 5' RACE reads via MiXCR and lists one record per CDR3 protein. The repertoire includes roughly 1,100,000 distinct CDR3 sequences, approximately 26% of them detected once, and 0.75% sits in the top ten. This same sample was also part of a study on T cells of mothers and their children.

Specimen: blood. The receptors were gathered from a girl aged 2-10 years in good health.

Many counts were recorded for this clonotype. The rearrangement links TRBV4-1 to TRBJ1-4; the match to TRBD1 covers 8 bases. The germline gives CDR1 MGHRA, CDR2 YSYEKL. V was clipped by 5 bases and J by 7 bases; unmatched bases: 6. CDR3 length: 14 residues. The CDR3 DNA reads as TGCGCCAGCAGCGCCGGGACAGGTGGTGAAAAACTGTTTTTT. This translates into CASSAGTGGEKLFF.

This chain joins TRBV7-6 and TRBJ1-6; a possible D gene is TRBD1 (5 bases). The CDR3 extends over 14 amino acids. Germline CDR1 reads SGHVS; CDR2 reads FNYEAQ. With 0 bases removed from V and 5 bases from J, the gap between germline ends came to 5 bases. CDR3 in amino acids: CASSLAGDNSPLHF. The CDR3 bases are TGTGCCAGCAGCTTAGCAGGGGATAATTCACCCCTCCACTTT.

The V and J genes are TRBV12-3 or TRBV12-4 and TRBJ1-6; 7 bases fit TRBD1. V lost 5 bases, J lost 9 bases, and 7 bases stayed unmatched. This CDR3 region has 14 residues. CDR3 nucleotide sequence: TGTGCCAGCAGTCTTGGGACAGTCACTTCACCCCTCCACTTT. Translating gives CASSLGTVTSPLHF.

This chain uses TRBV19 with TRBJ1-2; unclear D gene. The CDR3 is made up of 14 amino acids. CDR1 and CDR2 from the germline V gene are LNHDA and SQIVND (reference sequence). Trimming cost V 5 bases and J 6 bases, with 16 bases left between them. The CDR3 is CASSPTGDFDGYTF. CDR3 nucleotide sequence: TGTGCCAGTAGTCCAACCGGGGATTTCGATGGCTACACCTTC.